These 24 T cell receptor beta chains were sequenced from one sample in a study of control samples from healthy donors and cancer patients (dated by TCRdb to 2020 to 2022). The method was the immunoSEQ multiplex PCR assay. This immuneACCESS table, as held by TCRdb, lists in-frame sequences with V and J called but not all clones. Of the missing ones, under half trace to an unresolved V gene in checked studies; the others have no known cause. The sample table shows roughly 45,000 clones, and around 86% are seen once. The ten most abundant clones make up roughly 2.8% of the sample. The source material was PBMCs. The receptors were gathered from a woman in her forties or fifties with lung cancer.

The rearrangement uses TRBV5-1 and TRBJ2-7; unclear D gene. CDR3 length: 14 amino acids. The V gene lost 4 bases and the J gene lost 3 bases, with 14 bases spanning the gap. CDR1 SGHRS and CDR2 YFSETQ come from the germline V gene. The CDR3 protein is CASSVTGPHYEQYF. The DNA of the CDR3 is TGCGCCAGCAGCGTGACCGGGCCTCACTACGAGCAGTACTTC.

The chain recombines TRBV2 with TRBJ2-7, with TRBD1 as a possible D gene (6 bases). Germline values: CDR1 SNHLY, CDR2 FYNNEI. The CDR3 is 13 amino acids. The germline V and J ends were trimmed by 6 bases and 6 bases, with 15 bases remaining between them. As DNA, the CDR3 is TGTGCCAGCAGCGGCATACAGGGCGGCGAGCAGTACTTC. Amino acids: CASSGIQGGEQYF.

The gene calls are TRBV5-1 and TRBJ2-5; 13 bases match TRBD2. This CDR3 spans 16 amino acids. Germline values: CDR1 SGHRS, CDR2 YFSETQ. Unmatched junction bases numbered 8, after V lost 4 bases and J lost 5 bases. Here the CDR3 DNA reads TGCGCCAGCAGCGGAACTAGCGGGGGGGCCTCGGAGACCCAGTACTTC. It yields the protein CASSGTSGGASETQYF.

This chain uses TRBV28 with TRBJ1-5, with no clear D. In germline, CDR1 is MDHEN, CDR2 SYDVKM. Trimming left V 11 bases short and J 1 base short, with 12 bases between. CDR3 length: 13 residues. The CDR3 protein is CACLPGSNQPQHF. The CDR3 region has the DNA TGTGCCTGCCTCCCGGGGAGCAATCAGCCCCAGCATTTT.

The chain has TRBV11-2 and TRBJ1-4, with TRBD1 identical over 7 bases. The CDR3 covers 15 residues. V lost 5 bases and J lost 4; bases outside the gene matches: 7. Germline loops: CDR1 SGHAT, CDR2 FQNNGV. In nucleotides, the CDR3 is TGTGCCAGCAGCCCCCAGGGGGGGTTTAATGAAAAACTGTTTTTT. It encodes CASSPQGGFNEKLFF.

This clone was counted once. This rearrangement joins TRBV5-6 to TRBJ1-2; D may be TRBD1 (6 bases). From germline, CDR1 is SGHDT and CDR2 YYEEEE. Trimming stripped 4 bases from V and 1 base from J, with 14 bases between. CDR3 length: 15 amino acids. CDR3 sequence (DNA): TGTGCCAGCAGCCCGACAGGAGGCCTTAACTATGGCTACACCTTC. Translating gives CASSPTGGLNYGYTF.

This chain links TRBV6-5 with TRBJ1-2; D is uncertain. Germline CDR1 is MNHEY and CDR2 is SVGAGI. There are 15 residues in the CDR3. The V end was cut by 0 bases, the J end by 2 bases, with 10 bases between. The CDR3 DNA reads as TGTGCCAGCAGTTACTCGAATGTAGTGAACTATGGCTACACCTTC. It yields the protein CASSYSNVVNYGYTF.

The chain couples TRBV25-1 to TRBJ1-3; D is uncertain. Germline assignment: CDR1 MGHDK and CDR2 SYGVNS. Trimming pared 3 bases from V and 0 bases from J, leaving 12 bases between. This CDR3 has 16 residues. CDR3 sequence (DNA): TGTGCCAGCAGTGATTTAGGAGGCGACTCTGGAAACACCATATATTTT. It translates to CASSDLGGDSGNTIYF. Together with reference TRBV25-1 and TRBJ1-3, the CDR3 gives the full variable domain: EADIYQTPRYLVIGTGKKITLECSQTMGHDKMYWYQQDPGMELHLIHYSYGVNSTEKGDLSSESTVSRIRTEHFPLTLESARPSHTSQYLCASSDLGGDSGNTIYFGEGSWLTVV.

The chain carries TRBV9 and TRBJ1-5; 12 bases are a match to TRBD1. Germline V gene data show CDR1 as SGDLS and CDR2 as YYNGEE. Trimming at V came to 4 bases and at J to 5 bases, leaving 4 bases not matched to a gene. CDR3 length: 15 amino acids. The DNA for the CDR3 is TGTGCCAGCAGCACCGGGACAGGGGGCCATCAGCCCCAGCATTTT. This codes for CASSTGTGGHQPQHF.

The chain employs TRBV29-1 and TRBJ1-1; 7 bases fit TRBD1. V shed 4 bases, J shed 3 bases, and the junction held 5 bases outside the gene matches. The CDR3 is 13 amino acids. CDR1 is SQVTM and CDR2 is ANQGSEA in the germline V gene. The CDR3 here is CSVAGGVYTEAFF. The CDR3 DNA follows: TGCAGCGTTGCAGGGGGGGTATACACTGAAGCTTTCTTT.

The chain recombines TRBV6-6 with TRBJ1-1, with no clear D. Germline CDR1 and CDR2: MNHNY and SVGAGI (reference sequence). The CDR3 extends over 13 amino acids. V was trimmed by 2 bases and J by 1 base, leaving 5 bases between them. CDR3 residues: CASSYLRNTEAFF. CDR3 nucleotide sequence: TGTGCCAGCAGTTACCTTAGGAACACTGAAGCTTTCTTT.

The gene calls are TRBV28 and TRBJ1-3, with D perhaps matching TRBD1 (5 bases). The CDR3 spans 13 residues. Trimming took off 4 bases at V and 4 bases at J, with 8 bases between the two ends. Germline lookup yields CDR1 MDHEN and CDR2 SYDVKM. CDR3 bases: TGTGCCAGCAGTTCTGGGGGGGGAAACACCATATATTTT. This translates into CASSSGGGNTIYF. The whole variable domain, remainder taken from reference TRBV28 and TRBJ1-3, is DVKVTQSSRYLVKRTGEKVFLECVQDMDHENMFWYRQDPGLGLRLIYFSYDVKMKEKGDIPEGYSVSREKKERFSLILESASTNQTSMYLCASSSGGGNTIYFGEGSWLTVV.

The chain recombines TRBV12-3 or TRBV12-4 with TRBJ1-1, with TRBD1 as a possible D gene (6 bases). This CDR3 contains 13 residues. V lost 5 bases and J 3 bases, leaving 10 bases between the germline ends. CDR3: CASSRQEYTEAFF. In DNA form, the CDR3 reads TGTGCCAGCAGTCGACAGGAGTACACTGAAGCTTTCTTT.

The chain carries TRBV6-5 and TRBJ1-5; D uncertain. Germline CDR1 is MNHEY and CDR2 is SVGAGI. CDR3 length equals 14 residues. V shed 8 bases and J shed 9 bases, with 20 bases lying between them. CDR3 loop: CASGKDGLSWPQHF. In DNA form, the CDR3 reads TGTGCCAGCGGAAAGGACGGCCTATCATGGCCCCAGCATTTT.

The rearrangement links TRBV6-1 to TRBJ1-1, with 8 bases fitting TRBD1. V shed 5 bases, J shed 5 bases, and the junction held 7 bases outside the gene matches. CDR1 and CDR2 (germline): MNHNS, SASEGT. The CDR3 loop spans 14 amino acids. CDR3 residues: CASSFLDRETEAFF. The CDR3 nucleotides are TGTGCCAGCAGTTTCCTGGACAGGGAGACTGAAGCTTTCTTT.

Note on this clone: The junction shows a germline mismatch at one end, possibly a read error. This rearrangement joins TRBV7-3 to TRBJ2-5, with 10 bases aligning to TRBD2. The CDR3 totals 12 residues. Germline CDR1 and CDR2: SGHTA and FQGTGA. The CDR3 nucleotides are TGTGCCAGCAGCCGCCTAGCGGGGGCCCTCCACTTC. Translated, it gives CASSRLAGALHF. Full variable domain (missing parts from reference TRBV7-3 and TRBJ2-5): GAGVSQTPSNKVTEKGKYVELRCDPISGHTALYWYRQSLGQGPEFLIYFQGTGAADDSGLPNDRFFAVRPEGSVSTLKIQRTERGDSAVYLCASSRLAGALHFGPGTRLLVL.

V and J are TRBV19 and TRBJ1-2; D gene uncertain. The V gene's germline CDR1 is LNHDA and CDR2 SQIVND (reference sequence). V was trimmed by 2 bases and J by 4 bases, leaving 11 bases between them. CDR3 length: 14 residues. The CDR3 sequence is CASSISEPLYGYTF. DNA for the CDR3: TGTGCCAGTAGTATATCCGAACCCCTCTATGGCTACACCTTC.

The chain couples TRBV4-3 to TRBJ1-5; D is uncertain. Deletions cut 0 bases from V and 4 bases from J, with 16 bases between. CDR1 is LGHNA, CDR2 YSLEER, per germline. This CDR3 has 17 residues. CDR3 sequence: CASSQDHLGGRNQPQHF. In nucleotides, the CDR3 is TGCGCCAGCAGCCAAGATCACTTAGGTGGGCGGAATCAGCCCCAGCATTTT.

The V and J genes are TRBV11-2 and TRBJ1-2; maybe TRBD1 (5 bases). V dropped 5 bases and J dropped 7 bases, with 20 bases sitting between them. Germline V gene sequence: CDR1 SGHAT, CDR2 FQNNGV. The CDR3 is 15 residues long. The DNA for the CDR3 is TGTGCCAGCAGCGGTCGGGACCGAGCTATCCGTGGCTACACCTTC. Its protein product is CASSGRDRAIRGYTF.

This chain connects TRBV3-1 (or the pseudogene TRBV3-2) to TRBJ2-1; 12 bases fit TRBD2. The CDR3 totals 14 residues. Trimming took 8 bases from V and 7 from J; bases not matched to a gene: 6. In germline, CDR1 is LGHDT, CDR2 YNNKEL (reference sequence). This chain's CDR3 is CASSTSGGPNEQFF. CDR3 coding DNA: TGTGCCAGCTCGACTAGCGGGGGTCCAAATGAGCAGTTCTTC.

The J gene is TRBJ1-2, the V gene TRBV5-4, with 9 bases that match TRBD1. The CDR3 consists of 14 residues. Per the germline V gene, CDR1 is SGHNT and CDR2 is YYREEE (reference sequence). V lost 4 bases to trimming and J lost 3 bases; unmatched junction nucleotides: 4. CDR3 nucleotides: TGTGCCAGCAGCGCCCGGGACAGGGACTATGGCTACACCTTC. Amino acids: CASSARDRDYGYTF.

The J gene is TRBJ1-6, the V gene TRBV18; TRBD1 agrees at 10 bases. CDR3 length equals 17 residues. V gave up 4 bases and J gave up 7 bases; unmatched junction bases: 10. Germline values: CDR1 KGHSH, CDR2 LQKENI. CDR3 in DNA: TGTGCCAGCTCACTGACGGACAGGGGGTTTTGGAATTCACCCCTCCACTTT. Translating gives CASSLTDRGFWNSPLHF.

This chain uses TRBV21-1 with TRBJ1-5; the D call TRBD1 from the table was never checked on the DNA. TRBV21-1 is deemed a pseudogene. This CDR3 spans 18 amino acids. The CDR3 region is CASSSPGRAGGEGQPQHF. In nucleotides, the CDR3 is TGTGCCAGCAGCTCCCCTGGCAGGGCAGGGGGCGAAGGTCAGCCCCAGCATTTT.

V is TRBV7-2 and J is TRBJ2-2; D remains ambiguous. Germline V gene data show CDR1 as SGHTA and CDR2 as FQGNSA. Trimming pared 4 bases from V and 6 bases from J, leaving 9 bases between. The CDR3 loop spans 13 amino acids. CDR3 nucleotides: TGTGCCAGCAGCTGGGGAAGTCCCGGGGAGCTGTTTTTT. It is translated as CASSWGSPGELFF. Supplemented by reference TRBV7-2 and TRBJ2-2, the full variable domain reads GAGVSQSPSNKVTEKGKDVELRCDPISGHTALYWYRQSLGQGLEFLIYFQGNSAPDKSGLPSDRFSAERTGGSVSTLTIQRTQQEDSAVYLCASSWGSPGELFFGEGSRLTVL.